Each of the 27 T cell receptor beta chains below was sequenced from the same sample in a study of PD-1 blockade in classical Hodgkin lymphoma. Time point noted: newly diagnosed, previously untreated cHL patient sample. Magnetic depletion of unwanted cells isolated CD4+ T cells from thawed PBMCs. This table comes from immunoSEQ multiplex PCR, and its TCRdb copy is limited to in-frame clones, with some not included. The sample has 25,000 to 35,000 clones, about 85% seen once; the top ten hold about 1.2%. The sample consisted of CD4+ T cells from blood. These receptors came from a human donor with classical Hodgkin lymphoma.

This clone was detected once. One end of the junction varies from germline; a read error may be responsible. The V and J genes are TRBV7-7 and TRBJ2-2, with 11 positions matching TRBD2. Germline V gene data show CDR1 as SSHAT and CDR2 as FNYEAQ (reference sequence). The CDR3 loop spans 20 amino acids. The CDR3 DNA sequence: TGTGCTAGCAGCTTAGGGTCAACTAGCGGGAGCTGGATGAACACCGGGGAGCTGTTTTTT. It specifies CASSLGSTSGSWMNTGELFF.

This CDR3 is CASTRDSGSYNEQFF. CDR3 nucleotide sequence: TGTGCCAGCACCCGGGATAGCGGCTCCTACAATGAGCAGTTCTTC. V and J are TRBV6-6 and TRBJ2-1, with D possibly TRBD2 on 6 matching bases. The CDR3 length is 15 residues. The germline V gene encodes CDR1 MNHNY and CDR2 SVGAGI (reference sequence). V was cut by 7 bases and J by 0 bases, with 13 bases left in between.

The chain combines TRBV19 with TRBJ1-1; no definite D call. The germline gives CDR1 LNHDA, CDR2 SQIVND (reference sequence). V was shortened by 5 bases and J by 0 bases, with 10 bases between the two germline ends. The CDR3 spans 14 residues. The CDR3 region has the DNA TGTGCCAGTAGTGCGAACTATATGAACACTGAAGCTTTCTTT. Translation gives CASSANYMNTEAFF.

The rearrangement joins TRBV7-3 to TRBJ1-4; D unclear. The germline CDR1 and CDR2 sequences are SGHTA and FQGTGA. Between the trimmed V and J ends, which lost 5 bases and 2 bases, there was a span of 12 bases. There are 15 residues in the CDR3. Here the CDR3 reads CASSLWAGTNEKLFF. CDR3 nucleotide sequence: TGTGCCAGCAGCCTATGGGCCGGTACTAATGAAAAACTGTTTTTT.

The CDR3 DNA reads TGTGCCAGCAGTATACAGGGGTACACTGAAGCTTTCTTT. It specifies CASSIQGYTEAFF. The rearrangement uses TRBV5-8 and TRBJ1-1; 7 nucleotides agree with TRBD1. The germline CDR1 and CDR2 sequences are SGHTS and YDEGEE. Trimming cost V 5 bases and J 3 bases; bases outside gene matches: 4. CDR3 length: 13 residues. Full variable domain (missing parts from reference TRBV5-8 and TRBJ1-1): EAGVTQSPTHLIKTRGQQATLRCSPISGHTSVYWYQQALGLGLQFLLWYDEGEERNRGNFPPRFSGRQFPNYSSELNVNALELEDSALYLCASSIQGYTEAFFGQGTRLTVV.

Here the CDR3 reads CASSPYNEQFF. CDR3 nucleotides: TGTGCCAGCAGTCCCTACAATGAGCAGTTCTTC. The chain recombines TRBV28 with TRBJ2-1; D ambiguous. CDR3 length: 11 amino acids. Deletions cut 5 bases from V and 2 bases from J, with 1 base between. The germline V gene encodes CDR1 MDHEN and CDR2 SYDVKM.

V is TRBV7-6 and J is TRBJ2-5, with D hard to call. CDR1 is SGHVS and CDR2 is FNYEAQ in the germline V gene. Trimming removed 5 bases at V and 1 base at J, with 14 bases between. The CDR3 sequence is 15 residues long. CDR3 sequence reads: CASSHAGPPQETQYF. The CDR3, as DNA: TGTGCCAGCAGCCACGCCGGGCCACCCCAAGAGACCCAGTACTTC.

The rearrangement joins TRBV28 to TRBJ1-4, with D possibly being TRBD1 (5 bases). The length of the CDR3 is 12 residues. Germline CDR1 reads MDHEN; CDR2 reads SYDVKM. Trimming left V 7 bases short and J 8 bases short, with 11 bases between. The CDR3 spells CASKKDTEKLFF. The CDR3, as DNA: TGTGCCAGCAAAAAGGACACCGAAAAACTGTTTTTT.

This clone came up a few times. This sequence joins TRBV7-6 and TRBJ2-5; 7 bases map to TRBD2. The CDR3 has 18 amino acids. V trimming: 5 bases; J trimming: 4 bases; junction bases outside the gene matches: 19. Germline lookup yields CDR1 SGHVS and CDR2 FNYEAQ. The CDR3 region is CASSPRGGSVFPPETQYF. The CDR3 region has the DNA TGTGCCAGCAGCCCCCGGGGCGGGAGCGTATTCCCTCCAGAGACCCAGTACTTC.

Remarks on this clone: Sequence at one end of the junction differs from germline and may be a read error. CDR3: CASSPQGAGANVLIF. CDR3 DNA sequence: TGTGCCAGCTCACCACAGGGGGCTGGGGCCAACGTCCTGATTTTC. This rearrangement joins TRBV18 to TRBJ2-6; 7 nucleotides agree with TRBD1. The CDR3 length is 15 residues. Germline V gene lookup returns CDR1 KGHSH and CDR2 LQKENI.

This chain links TRBV27 with TRBJ1-1, with TRBD1 matching 8 bases. V dropped 9 bases and J dropped 0; count of bases not matched to a gene: 6. The CDR3 extends over 14 amino acids. CDR1 and CDR2 from the germline V gene are MNHEY and SMNVEV (reference sequence). The CDR3 loop reads CASSLDRVNTEAFF. Written as DNA, the CDR3 is TGTGCCAGTAGCCTGGACAGGGTGAACACTGAAGCTTTCTTT.

The chain uses TRBV2 and TRBJ1-5; tentative D call: TRBD1 (5 bases). This CDR3 comprises 13 residues. Trimming shortened V by 8 bases and J by 7 bases, and 15 bases separated the two germline ends. Germline lookup yields CDR1 SNHLY and CDR2 FYNNEI. The CDR3 sequence is CASGGQGLQPQHF. CDR3 sequence (DNA): TGTGCCAGCGGGGGTCAGGGTTTACAGCCCCAGCATTTT.

The sample holds one count of this clone. This chain uses TRBV19 with TRBJ2-2; TRBD1 agrees at 7 bases. J gave up 1 base and V 5 bases, and 7 bases lay outside the gene matches. The CDR3 is 16 residues long. Germline V gene sequence: CDR1 LNHDA, CDR2 SQIVND (reference sequence). The CDR3, as DNA: TGTGCCAGTAGTGCTCGACAGGGCCGGAACACCGGGGAGCTGTTTTTT. Residues: CASSARQGRNTGELFF.

This chain uses TRBV4-1 with TRBJ2-7; the D gene is possibly TRBD1 (5 bases). In germline, CDR1 is MGHRA, CDR2 YSYEKL. V was shortened by 0 bases and J by 3 bases, with 18 bases between the two germline ends. This CDR3 is 17 amino acids long. The CDR3 spells CASSQDRGSPHNYEQYF. CDR3 DNA sequence: TGCGCCAGCAGCCAAGATAGGGGAAGCCCACACAACTACGAGCAGTACTTC.

The chain combines TRBV5-1 with TRBJ1-5; D perhaps matches TRBD1 (5 bases). This CDR3 spans 13 amino acids. Germline CDR1 is SGHRS and CDR2 is YFSETQ. The V gene lost 0 bases and the J gene lost 5 bases, with 6 bases spanning the gap. The CDR3 here is CASSLGGDQPQHF. The CDR3 DNA reads as TGCGCCAGCAGCTTGGGGGGGGATCAGCCCCAGCATTTT.

The gene calls are TRBV19 and TRBJ1-5; a possible D gene is TRBD1 (5 bases). The germline V gene encodes CDR1 LNHDA and CDR2 SQIVND (reference sequence). The CDR3 runs to 15 residues. Trimming cost V 10 bases and J 2 bases, with 18 bases left between them. The CDR3, as DNA: TGTGCCACACGAGACAGCGTCCTTGGCAATCAGCCCCAGCATTTT. Its translation: CATRDSVLGNQPQHF.

The genes are TRBV6-1 and TRBJ2-7; either TRBD1 or TRBD2 may supply D (5 bases each). The CDR3 length is 13 residues. CDR1 is MNHNS, CDR2 SASEGT, per germline. The germline V and J ends were trimmed by 4 bases and 3 bases, with 10 bases remaining between them. In nucleotides, the CDR3 is TGTGCCAGCAGTGTCGGGACGGGCTACGAGCAGTACGTC. Translation gives CASSVGTGYEQYV.

The CDR3 region has the DNA TGCGCCAGCAGCCCAGGTTCCGTAGAGGCCTATGGCTACACCTTC. Translated, it gives CASSPGSVEAYGYTF. The chain employs TRBV5-1 and TRBJ1-2; D call uncertain. Per the germline V gene, CDR1 is SGHRS and CDR2 is YFSETQ. The germline V and J ends were trimmed by 4 bases and 4 bases, with 17 bases remaining between them. CDR3 length: 15 amino acids. Drawing the rest from reference TRBV5-1 and TRBJ1-2, the complete variable domain is KAGVTQTPRYLIKTRGQQVTLSCSPISGHRSVSWYQQTPGQGLQFLFEYFSETQRNKGNFPGRFSGRQFSNSRSEMNVSTLELGDSALYLCASSPGSVEAYGYTFGSGTRLTVV.

The chain combines TRBV2 with TRBJ2-1, with 11 bases aligning to TRBD2. Germline lookup yields CDR1 SNHLY and CDR2 FYNNEI. J was trimmed by 8 bases and V by 7 bases; bases with no gene match: 16. The CDR3 loop spans 17 amino acids. CDR3 region: CASISLASGRQIDEQFF. For the CDR3, the DNA is TGTGCCAGCATCTCCTTGGCTAGCGGGAGGCAAATAGATGAGCAGTTCTTC.

The rearrangement joins TRBV19 to TRBJ2-5, with 9 bases identical to TRBD2. Looked up from germline, CDR1 is LNHDA and CDR2 is SQIVND (reference sequence). The trim removed 3 bases at V and 2 bases at J, leaving 7 bases unmatched. This CDR3 comprises 16 residues. The CDR3, as DNA: TGTGCCAGTAGTATTGCTAGCGGGACGGGTCAAGAGACCCAGTACTTC. As protein: CASSIASGTGQETQYF.

The CDR3 protein is CASSVRGAYNEQFF. The CDR3 DNA reads as TGTGCCAGCAGCGTGCGAGGAGCCTACAATGAGCAGTTCTTC. The V and J genes are TRBV9 and TRBJ2-1; D is undetermined. Per germline, CDR1 SGDLS and CDR2 YYNGEE. Trimming took off 2 bases at V and 2 bases at J, with 8 bases between the two ends. This CDR3 has 14 residues.

The gene calls are TRBV11-2 and TRBJ1-5, with a weak D call TRBD1 (5 bases). Trimming took 6 bases from V and 5 from J, leaving 20 bases between them. The germline V gene has CDR1 SGHAT and CDR2 FQNNGV. The CDR3 loop spans 16 amino acids. CDR3 in amino acids: CASSQSRDGRDQPQHF. The CDR3 DNA is TGTGCCAGCAGTCAAAGCCGGGACGGAAGAGATCAGCCCCAGCATTTT.

This clone showed up just once. The J gene is TRBJ2-2, the V gene TRBV9, with 9 bases matching TRBD1. This CDR3 is 16 amino acids long. J gave up 2 bases and V 4 bases, and 6 bases lay outside the gene matches. CDR1 SGDLS and CDR2 YYNGEE come from the germline V gene. The CDR3 is CASSYRTGANTGELFF. CDR3 DNA sequence: TGTGCCAGCAGCTACCGGACAGGGGCTAACACCGGGGAGCTGTTTTTT.

The rearrangement uses TRBV18 and TRBJ2-5; D unclear. Germline-derived CDR1 and CDR2 are KGHSH and LQKENI. V gave up 2 bases and J gave up 5 bases, with 9 bases separating them. The CDR3 extends over 13 amino acids. Written as DNA, the CDR3 is TGTGCCAGCTCACCAGGGGTTGTCGAGACCCAGTACTTC. This gives the protein CASSPGVVETQYF.

The CDR3 region has the DNA TGTGCCAGCAGCTTATGGACTAGCGGGAACACAGATACGCAGTATTTT. This codes for CASSLWTSGNTDTQYF. The V gene is TRBV11-2, the J gene TRBJ2-3, with 12 bases identical to TRBD2. Germline values: CDR1 SGHAT, CDR2 FQNNGV. This CDR3 region has 16 residues. Trimming removed 2 bases from V and 2 bases from J; junction bases left unmatched: 2.

This chain links TRBV9 with TRBJ2-1; 7 bases are shared with TRBD2. CDR3 length: 15 residues. V shed 0 bases, J shed 10 bases, and the junction held 10 bases outside the gene matches. Germline-derived CDR1 and CDR2 are SGDLS and YYNGEE. The CDR3, as DNA: TGTGCCAGCAGCGTAGTCGGCGGGAGTGGGAGGGAGCAGTTCTTC. This encodes CASSVVGGSGREQFF. Filled out from reference TRBV9 and TRBJ2-1, the complete variable domain reads DSGVTQTPKHLITATGQRVTLRCSPRSGDLSVYWYQQSLDQGLQFLIQYYNGEERAKGNILERFSAQQFPDLHSELNLSSLELGDSALYFCASSVVGGSGREQFFGPGTRLTVL.

The chain links TRBV2 to TRBJ2-3; D is ambiguous. CDR3 length: 11 amino acids. Per the germline V gene, CDR1 is SNHLY and CDR2 is FYNNEI. V was trimmed by 5 bases and J by 3 bases, leaving 3 bases between them. The DNA for the CDR3 is TGTGCCAGCAGTTGGACAGATACGCAGTATTTT. Translation: CASSWTDTQYF.